What follows describes a single T cell receptor beta chain. The data belong to a study of PD-L1 blockade in urothelial cancer. Generated by immunoSEQ multiplex PCR, the TCRdb table keeps only in-frame clones and is missing some. This sample carries fewer than 40,000 clones, 90% of them seen once, and the ten largest clones take approximately 8.3%. Patients' urothelial carcinoma was locally advanced or metastatic. Germline trimming cut 3 bases from V and 7 bases from J; bases unmatched to any gene: 6. The length of the CDR3 is 15 residues. Germline V lookup: CDR1 MNHNS, CDR2 SASEGT. This TCR was recovered from a man between 65 and 85 years old with urothelial cancer. The source material was PBMCs, sampled around atezolizumab (anti-PD-L1) treatment. The V call is TRBV6-1, the J call TRBJ1-4; TRBD1 matches at 9 bases. In DNA form, the CDR3 reads TGTGCCAGCAGTGACCCGGGACAGGGTGGTGAAAAACTGTTTTTT. Protein product: CASSDPGQGGEKLFF.